A single sample gave rise to the 32 T cell receptor beta chains below, sequenced in a study of blood T cell repertoires in COVID-19 (TCRdb year 2020). Receptors were amplified or captured by the immunoSEQ multiplex PCR assay. TCRdb holds this immuneACCESS table with in-frame rearrangements only. Some clones are missing; in checked studies, unresolved V genes explain under half, and the rest has no known cause. The sample table records roughly 100,000 clones; about two thirds of these occur just once. Jointly, the top ten make up less than 1% of the sample. The material sequenced was peripheral blood. Receptor source: a human donor with acute or convalescent COVID-19. The donor label of this sample is uncertain.

To note about this clone: At one boundary the junction diverges from the germline segment, which might be a read error. The CDR3 loop reads CASSLARGLEKELLF. In nucleotides, the CDR3 is TGTGCCAGCAGCTTAGCTAGGGGGCTAGAGAAGGAACTACTCTTC. V usage is TRBV11-2 and J usage is TRBJ2-1; 7 positions match TRBD1. Germline assignment: CDR1 SGHAT and CDR2 FQNNGV. The CDR3 loop spans 15 amino acids.

The chain uses TRBV7-9 and TRBJ1-4; possible D gene TRBD1, 5 bases. Germline assignment: CDR1 SEHNR and CDR2 FQNEAQ (reference sequence). The CDR3 runs 15 residues. The V end was cut by 4 bases, the J end by 5 bases, with 14 bases between. This CDR3 is CASSSNPDRNEKLFF. The CDR3, as DNA: TGTGCCAGCAGCTCCAACCCTGACAGAAATGAAAAACTGTTTTTT. Full variable domain (rest looked up from reference TRBV7-9 and TRBJ1-4): DTGVSQNPRHKITKRGQNVTFRCDPISEHNRLYWYRQTLGQGPEFLTYFQNEAQLEKSRLLSDRFSAERPKGSFSTLEIQRTEQGDSAMYLCASSSNPDRNEKLFFGSGTQLSVL.

V gene TRBV6-5 combines with J gene TRBJ1-5; D is unresolved. Germline values: CDR1 MNHEY, CDR2 SVGAGI. This CDR3 comprises 16 residues. Trimming shortened V by 1 base and J by 6 bases, and 16 bases separated the two germline ends. CDR3 loop: CASSYYAGLRVQPQHF. In DNA, the CDR3 is TGTGCCAGCAGTTACTATGCGGGTCTGAGGGTTCAGCCCCAGCATTTT.

The chain uses TRBV28 and TRBJ2-2; TRBD1 matches at 10 bases. The CDR3 has 20 amino acids. CDR1 is MDHEN and CDR2 is SYDVKM in the germline V gene. V was clipped by 5 bases and J by 4 bases; unmatched bases: 19. CDR3 in amino acids: CASSTPGQGLFFYGTGELFF. The CDR3 DNA sequence: TGTGCCAGCAGTACCCCGGGACAGGGGCTTTTTTTCTATGGCACCGGGGAGCTGTTTTTT.

This sequence joins TRBV18 and TRBJ2-7; 9 nucleotides match TRBD1. The CDR3 consists of 16 residues. V lost 4 bases, J lost 5 bases, and 12 bases stayed unmatched. The germline gives CDR1 KGHSH, CDR2 LQKENI. In DNA form, the CDR3 reads TGTGCCAGCTCACTTCAAAAGGGGACAGGGAACCACGAGCAGTACTTC. Protein: CASSLQKGTGNHEQYF.

This clone was detected a few times. The chain employs TRBV27 and TRBJ2-7, with D possibly matching TRBD2 (5 bases). From germline, CDR1 is MNHEY and CDR2 SMNVEV (reference sequence). Trimming removed 5 bases from V and 5 bases from J, with 10 bases in between. This CDR3 comprises 12 residues. The CDR3 sequence: CASSPSYDEQYF. The CDR3 DNA is TGTGCCAGCAGTCCTAGCTACGACGAGCAGTACTTC.

The count of this clone is one. The chain joins TRBV6-5 to TRBJ1-3; D unresolved. Per the germline V gene, CDR1 is MNHEY and CDR2 is SVGAGI. The CDR3 is 12 amino acids. Trimming shortened V by 8 bases and J by 3 bases, and 8 bases separated the two germline ends. The CDR3 protein is CASWAFGNTIYF. The CDR3 DNA follows: TGTGCCAGCTGGGCCTTTGGAAACACCATATATTTT.

The CDR3 nucleotides read TGTGCCAGCAGACAGACAGGGGGGCCGCGGGCCAAAAACATTCAGTACTTC. Protein product: CASRQTGGPRAKNIQYF. The J gene is TRBJ2-4, the V gene TRBV28; TRBD1 matches at 9 bases. V gave up 6 bases and J gave up 1 base; unmatched junction bases: 10. This CDR3 comprises 17 residues. Germline CDR1 MDHEN, CDR2 SYDVKM. Full variable domain (rest looked up from reference TRBV28 and TRBJ2-4): DVKVTQSSRYLVKRTGEKVFLECVQDMDHENMFWYRQDPGLGLRLIYFSYDVKMKEKGDIPEGYSVSREKKERFSLILESASTNQTSMYLCASRQTGGPRAKNIQYFGAGTRLSVL.

The chain combines TRBV2 with TRBJ1-3; D might be TRBD1 (5 bases). The V end was cut by 7 bases, the J end by 2 bases, with 9 bases between. This CDR3 region has 13 residues. Looked up from germline, CDR1 is SNHLY and CDR2 is FYNNEI. The CDR3 spells CASKRGTGNTIYF. In nucleotides, the CDR3 is TGTGCCAGCAAGCGGGGCACTGGAAACACCATATATTTT.

The rearrangement joins TRBV18 to TRBJ1-1; possibly TRBD1 for D (6 bases). Trimming pared 5 bases from V and 3 bases from J, leaving 16 bases between. The CDR3 contains 15 residues. Germline CDR1 KGHSH, CDR2 LQKENI. This CDR3 is CASSITGRGDTEAFF. DNA for the CDR3: TGTGCCAGCTCAATAACAGGGAGAGGGGACACTGAAGCTTTCTTT.

This chain links TRBV12-5 with TRBJ2-1, with D possibly matching TRBD2 (6 bases). This CDR3 comprises 14 residues. Germline CDR1 is LGHNT and CDR2 is FRNRAP. Deletions cut 7 bases from V and 4 bases from J, with 14 bases between. The CDR3 spells CASVGGEVYNEQFF. CDR3 in DNA: TGTGCTAGTGTTGGCGGGGAGGTTTACAATGAGCAGTTCTTC.

The V and J genes are TRBV6-6 and TRBJ1-5, with 7 bases fitting TRBD1. The germline V gene encodes CDR1 MNHNY and CDR2 SVGAGI (reference sequence). This CDR3 has 14 amino acids. The trim removed 3 bases at V and 6 bases at J, leaving 5 bases unmatched. The CDR3 DNA reads TGTGCCAGCAGTTATGAGGGGGCTGGTCAGCCCCAGCATTTT. It translates to CASSYEGAGQPQHF.

The J gene is TRBJ2-1, the V gene TRBV21-1; the D segment call TRBD2 is taken from the table without a DNA check. TRBV21-1 represents a pseudogene. The CDR3 sequence is 20 residues long. The chain's CDR3 is CASSQRATAAGLAGYWEQFF. CDR3 bases: TGTGCCAGCAGCCAGAGGGCGACAGCGGCGGGGCTAGCGGGGTATTGGGAGCAGTTCTTC.

The chain joins TRBV9 to TRBJ2-6; D is ambiguous. V was cut by 0 bases and J by 2 bases, with 18 bases left in between. Germline V gives CDR1 SGDLS, CDR2 YYNGEE. The CDR3 loop spans 19 amino acids. The CDR3 here is CASSVGFGPSNTGANVLTF. CDR3 nucleotide sequence: TGTGCCAGCAGCGTAGGATTTGGGCCTTCGAATACTGGGGCCAACGTCCTGACTTTC.

The chain links TRBV3-1 (or the pseudogene TRBV3-2) to TRBJ1-5; weak D call: TRBD1 (6 bases). Trimming stripped 1 base from V and 9 bases from J, with 13 bases between. The CDR3 contains 14 residues. The germline gives CDR1 LGHDT, CDR2 YNNKEL (reference sequence). The CDR3 is CASSQGDTAGPQHF. CDR3 DNA: TGTGCCAGCAGCCAAGGGGACACGGCCGGGCCCCAGCATTTT.

The chain is built from TRBV2 and TRBJ2-5, with 10 nucleotides matching TRBD1. CDR1 and CDR2 (germline): SNHLY, FYNNEI. The length of the CDR3 is 15 residues. Unmatched junction bases numbered 6, after V lost 3 bases and J lost 5 bases. CDR3 in amino acids: CASSDDRGRGETQYF. CDR3 nucleotide sequence: TGTGCCAGCAGTGATGACAGGGGGCGAGGGGAGACCCAGTACTTC.

This clone has only a few counts. The chain carries TRBV5-6 and TRBJ1-5; 7 nucleotides line up with TRBD1. J gave up 7 bases and V 2 bases, and 15 bases lay outside the gene matches. Germline values: CDR1 SGHDT, CDR2 YYEEEE. The CDR3 covers 17 residues. The CDR3 bases are TGTGCCAGCAGCTTCTTCCGGGACAGTCAGGCATCCCAGCCCCAGCATTTT. Encoded protein: CASSFFRDSQASQPQHF. The entire variable domain, with the rest obtained from reference TRBV5-6 and TRBJ1-5, is as follows: DAGVTQSPTHLIKTRGQQVTLRCSPKSGHDTVSWYQQALGQGPQFIFQYYEEEERQRGNFPDRFSGHQFPNYSSELNVNALLLGDSALYLCASSFFRDSQASQPQHFGDGTRLSIL.

This chain joins TRBV3-1 (or the pseudogene TRBV3-2) and TRBJ1-2; D uncertain. Trimming pared 1 base from V and 4 bases from J, leaving 13 bases between. The CDR3 has 15 residues. Germline-derived CDR1 and CDR2 are LGHDT and YNNKEL (reference sequence). CDR3 nucleotides: TGTGCCAGCAGCCAAGCCAGCGGATCCTCCTATGGCTACACCTTC. Its translation is CASSQASGSSYGYTF.

The sample holds a few counts of this clone. The chain joins TRBV7-9 to TRBJ1-2; D possibly corresponds to TRBD1 (6 bases). V lost 1 base to trimming and J lost 8 bases, with 11 bases between them. The germline V gene encodes CDR1 SEHNR and CDR2 FQNEAQ (reference sequence). The CDR3 spans 13 residues. CDR3 loop: CASSLDRVRGYTF. As DNA, the CDR3 is TGTGCCAGCAGCTTAGACAGGGTTAGGGGCTACACCTTC.

The rearrangement uses TRBV6-5 and TRBJ1-2; D is perhaps TRBD1 (5 bases). The germline V and J ends were trimmed by 3 bases and 4 bases, with 15 bases remaining between them. Germline-derived CDR1 and CDR2 are MNHEY and SVGAGI. There are 15 residues in the CDR3. CDR3 DNA: TGTGCCAGCAGTTATGGCGGGGGTCTTGCCTATGGCTACACCTTC. Amino acid sequence: CASSYGGGLAYGYTF.

The V and J genes are TRBV27 and TRBJ1-1, with a weak D call TRBD1 (6 bases). The length of the CDR3 is 14 residues. The germline V gene encodes CDR1 MNHEY and CDR2 SMNVEV (reference sequence). Trimming cost V 9 bases and J 2 bases, with 16 bases left between them. The CDR3 protein is CASHDRLGNTEAFF. The CDR3 nucleotides read TGTGCCAGTCATGACAGGCTAGGTAACACTGAAGCTTTCTTT.

J is TRBJ1-6 and V is TRBV6-6; D call uncertain. Germline lookup yields CDR1 MNHNY and CDR2 SVGAGI (reference sequence). V lost 0 bases and J lost 10, with 13 bases in between. The CDR3 consists of 15 residues. CDR3: CASSYSSGLESPLHF. CDR3 in DNA: TGTGCCAGCAGTTACTCGAGCGGGTTAGAATCACCCCTCCACTTT.

The V gene is TRBV19, the J gene TRBJ1-1, with D perhaps matching TRBD1 (5 bases). CDR1 LNHDA and CDR2 SQIVND come from the germline V gene (reference sequence). This CDR3 spans 16 amino acids. Trimming removed 1 base at V and 13 bases at J, with 25 bases between. Written as DNA, the CDR3 is TGTGCCAGTAGTATAGTTTACACCACGGGGCCCCCGGGGGTTTTCTTT. This encodes CASSIVYTTGPPGVFF.

In the case of this clone: The same CDR3 is also encoded by other DNA sequences in this sample. This sequence joins TRBV28 and TRBJ1-2; D call uncertain. Germline V gene lookup returns CDR1 MDHEN and CDR2 SYDVKM. This CDR3 comprises 14 residues. The V and J ends lost 1 base and 2 bases respectively, with 8 bases between them. This CDR3 is CASSLLGGNYGYTF. CDR3 nucleotide sequence: TGTGCCAGCAGTTTATTGGGAGGAAACTATGGCTACACCTTC.

This clone has just a few counts. V and J are TRBV7-9 and TRBJ2-7; TRBD1 aligns across 8 bases. Germline CDR1 SEHNR, CDR2 FQNEAQ (reference sequence). The CDR3 has 13 amino acids. The J segment lost 1 base and the V segment lost 9 bases, leaving 5 bases of the junction unmatched. The DNA of the CDR3 is TGTGCCAGTTCAGGGGGCCGGTCCTACGAGCAGTACGTC. The encoded protein is CASSGGRSYEQYV.

J is TRBJ2-7 and V is TRBV7-2; tentatively, D is TRBD2 (5 bases). Between the trimmed V and J ends, which lost 6 bases and 2 bases, there was a span of 14 bases. Germline V gives CDR1 SGHTA, CDR2 FQGNSA. This CDR3 comprises 14 residues. The DNA for the CDR3 is TGTGCCAGCAGTCGGGGTAGAGTCACCTACGAGCAGTACTTC. It is translated as CASSRGRVTYEQYF.

V gene TRBV9 combines with J gene TRBJ1-1, with a tentative D call TRBD1 (6 bases). This CDR3 has 12 amino acids. V dropped 5 bases and J dropped 8 bases, with 13 bases sitting between them. Germline CDR1 and CDR2: SGDLS and YYNGEE. Here the CDR3 DNA reads TGTGCCAGCAGAGAGACAGGCCTCGAAGCTTTCTTT. Translated, it gives CASRETGLEAFF.

The chain uses TRBV7-9 and TRBJ1-2; D unresolved. The CDR3 covers 13 residues. The V gene's germline CDR1 is SEHNR and CDR2 FQNEAQ (reference sequence). V was clipped by 3 bases and J by 4 bases, with 9 bases between them. CDR3 bases: TGTGCCAGCAGCTTTCCCCAGGCCTATGGCTACACCTTC. Translating it yields CASSFPQAYGYTF.

The chain uses TRBV3-1 (or the pseudogene TRBV3-2) and TRBJ2-1, with D maybe TRBD2 (6 bases). The CDR3 length is 14 residues. Per the germline V gene, CDR1 is LGHDT and CDR2 is YNNKEL (reference sequence). Trimming removed 3 bases from V and 7 bases from J, with 13 bases in between. The CDR3 sequence is CASSQAGTRNEQFF. As DNA, the CDR3 is TGTGCCAGCAGCCAGGCGGGAACAAGGAATGAGCAGTTCTTC.

The rearrangement uses TRBV3-1 (or the pseudogene TRBV3-2) and TRBJ2-7; TRBD1 agrees at 7 bases. CDR1 and CDR2 from the germline V gene are LGHDT and YNNKEL (reference sequence). The junction had 10 bases not matched to a gene; V was cut back by 3 bases and J by 11 bases. This CDR3 is built from 13 residues. In nucleotides, the CDR3 is TGTGCCAGCAGCCAGGACGCGAGGGGGCCTGAGTACGTC. Translated: CASSQDARGPEYV.

J is TRBJ1-5 and V is TRBV28; 9 bases line up with TRBD1. Per germline, CDR1 MDHEN and CDR2 SYDVKM. The V segment lost 3 bases and the J segment 6 bases; nucleotides outside the gene matches: 3. The CDR3 has 14 residues. The CDR3 loop reads CASSFPDRGQPQHF. The DNA of the CDR3 is TGTGCCAGCAGTTTTCCGGACAGGGGTCAGCCCCAGCATTTT.

The V call is TRBV5-3, the J call TRBJ2-4, with TRBD1 matching 8 bases. TRBV5-3 carries the ORF label, with uncertain function. This CDR3 contains 18 residues. V trimming: 8 bases; J trimming: 1 base; junction bases outside the gene matches: 17. This CDR3 reads CASPRTGPVLGAKNIQYF. The CDR3, as DNA: TGTGCCAGCCCGAGGACAGGGCCCGTACTGGGGGCCAAAAACATTCAGTACTTC.